Below are 22 T cell receptor beta chains sequenced from a single sample in a study of regulatory T cells in long-lasting Graves disease. Indicated time point: persistent/refractory GD, antithyroid drugs over 5 years with positive TRAb. From PBMCs, RNA was extracted and then used to make the TCR library. The authors built TCR beta libraries using iRepertoire HTBI primers and Arm-PCR of CDR3 regions. One entry per CDR3 protein, called by TCRdb with MiXCR from the multiplex PCR reads. The table lists roughly 400,000 distinct CDR3 sequences, under 25% of them singletons, with around 20% in the top ten. The sample in question was peripheral blood mononuclear cells (PBMCs), obtained when the disease was refractory, from a patient treated with antithyroid drugs. These receptors were collected from a female donor with Graves disease.

CDR3 nucleotide sequence: TGCGCCAGCAGCTTTCCGGGACTACACACCGGGGAGCTGTTTTTT. It codes for CASSFPGLHTGELFF. The chain uses TRBV5-1 and TRBJ2-2, with 7 bases identical to TRBD2. V was clipped by 2 bases and J by 3 bases; unmatched bases: 4. In germline, CDR1 is SGHRS, CDR2 YFSETQ. The CDR3 is made up of 15 amino acids.

This clonotype was observed at least ten times. J is TRBJ1-1 and V is TRBV20-1; D is unclear. V was cut by 0 bases and J by 7 bases, with 6 bases left in between. Per germline, CDR1 DFQATT and CDR2 SNEGSKA (reference sequence). The CDR3 is 11 residues long. The CDR3 is CSAREVGEAFF. In DNA form, the CDR3 reads TGCAGTGCTAGAGAGGTGGGTGAAGCTTTCTTT.

This clonotype showed up many times. The V call is TRBV2, the J call TRBJ2-7; D perhaps matches TRBD2 (6 bases). Per germline, CDR1 SNHLY and CDR2 FYNNEI. The germline V and J ends were trimmed by 7 bases and 0 bases, with 16 bases remaining between them. CDR3 size: 15 residues. The chain's CDR3 is CASMGGSESSYEQYF. Here the CDR3 DNA reads TGTGCCAGCATGGGAGGCAGCGAGAGCTCCTACGAGCAGTACTTC.

CDR3 loop: CASTSNGKRPGELFF. The CDR3 region has the DNA TGTGCCAGTACGTCAAACGGAAAACGGCCCGGGGAGCTGTTTTTT. V usage is TRBV19 and J usage is TRBJ2-2; D gene ambiguous. Trimming left V 7 bases short and J 6 bases short, with 18 bases between. Germline V gene sequence: CDR1 LNHDA, CDR2 SQIVND (reference sequence). There are 15 residues in the CDR3. The full variable domain, its missing parts supplied by reference TRBV19 and TRBJ2-2, is DGGITQSPKYLFRKEGQNVTLSCEQNLNHDAMYWYRQDPGQGLRLIYYSQIVNDFQKGDIAEGYSVSREKKESFPLTVTSAQKNPTAFYLCASTSNGKRPGELFFGEGSRLTVL.

This clonotype showed up just a few times. The J gene is TRBJ2-2, the V gene TRBV5-1; 11 positions agree with TRBD1. This CDR3 region has 15 residues. Unmatched junction bases numbered 3, after V lost 4 bases and J lost 4 bases. From germline, CDR1 is SGHRS and CDR2 YFSETQ. CDR3 DNA: TGCGCCAGCAGCGAAGGGACAGGGGGCACCGGGGAGCTGTTTTTT. Protein: CASSEGTGGTGELFF.

This clonotype came up a few times. The chain has TRBV19 and TRBJ2-5; tentatively, D is TRBD2 (5 bases). V was cut by 6 bases and J by 2 bases, with 16 bases left in between. Germline V lookup: CDR1 LNHDA, CDR2 SQIVND (reference sequence). The CDR3 is 15 amino acids. CDR3 nucleotides: TGTGCCAGTAGCGTGAGCGGAGACGAACAAGAGACCCAGTACTTC. It is translated as CASSVSGDEQETQYF.

This clonotype was seen at least ten times. V and J are TRBV27 and TRBJ1-2, with a tentative D call TRBD1 (6 bases). The V gene lost 7 bases and the J gene lost 4 bases, with 22 bases spanning the gap. This CDR3 comprises 16 residues. Germline V gene sequence: CDR1 MNHEY, CDR2 SMNVEV (reference sequence). In DNA form, the CDR3 reads TGTGCCAGCACCCAGCTTGGCGGGGGCCCTCCCTATGGCTACACCTTC. It translates to CASTQLGGGPPYGYTF.

This clonotype turned up a few times. The V call is TRBV19, the J call TRBJ1-5; D is uncertain. The CDR3 runs 12 residues. Trimming stripped 6 bases from V and 6 bases from J, with 9 bases between. Germline CDR1 is LNHDA and CDR2 is SQIVND (reference sequence). The CDR3 DNA reads TGTGCCAGTAGCCCCGGAGTTCAGCCCCAGCATTTT. It is translated as CASSPGVQPQHF.

This clonotype has a count of ten or more. The chain carries TRBV12-3 or TRBV12-4 and TRBJ1-5; D gene unclear. V lost 1 base to trimming and J lost 5 bases, with 9 bases between them. This CDR3 region has 14 residues. The CDR3 nucleotides are TGTGCCAGCAGTTTAGGGCCCATATATCAGCCCCAGCATTTT. Protein sequence: CASSLGPIYQPQHF.

The chain joins TRBV7-2 to TRBJ2-5; D is perhaps TRBD1 or TRBD2 (6 bases each). Trimming took 3 bases from V and 5 from J, leaving 13 bases between them. The CDR3 has 14 residues. CDR1 SGHTA and CDR2 FQGNSA come from the germline V gene. In DNA form, the CDR3 reads TGTGCCAGCAGCTTGTGGAGGGGGAGGGAGACCCAGTACTTC. Translated: CASSLWRGRETQYF.

This clonotype was seen ten or more times. The chain couples TRBV28 to TRBJ1-2; tentatively, D is TRBD1 (6 bases). CDR1 MDHEN and CDR2 SYDVKM come from the germline V gene. The CDR3 covers 17 residues. V was trimmed by 3 bases and J by 4 bases, leaving 21 bases between them. The CDR3 protein is CASSFSSGDPILYGYTF. The CDR3 nucleotides read TGTGCCAGCAGTTTTAGTTCAGGGGACCCCATCCTCTATGGCTACACCTTC.

This clonotype was detected many times. The V gene is TRBV30, the J gene TRBJ1-1, with D possibly TRBD1 on 6 matching bases. V gave up 5 bases and J gave up 3 bases, with 13 bases separating them. This CDR3 is built from 13 residues. Germline CDR1 is GTSNPN and CDR2 is SVGIG (reference sequence). CDR3 region: CAWGRTEDTEAFF. The CDR3 DNA reads TGTGCCTGGGGCAGGACAGAAGACACTGAAGCTTTCTTT.

In nucleotides, the CDR3 is TGCAGTGCCGGACAGGGGGCGTCAACTGAAGCTTTCTTT. Amino acid sequence: CSAGQGASTEAFF. The genes are TRBV20-1 and TRBJ1-1; 11 bases map to TRBD1. Germline V gives CDR1 DFQATT, CDR2 SNEGSKA (reference sequence). Losses at the gene ends were 6 bases for V and 5 bases for J; bases not matched to a gene: 5. The CDR3 is 13 residues long.

A note on this clonotype: This may be a read error, as it is one base from a much larger clone. CDR3 loop: CASSLLAGGLTETQYF. CDR3 bases: TGTGCCAGCAGCCTTCTAGCGGGAGGATTAACGGAGACCCAGTACTTC. V gene TRBV7-2 combines with J gene TRBJ2-5; 11 positions match TRBD2. The germline V gene has CDR1 SGHTA and CDR2 FQGNSA. This CDR3 spans 16 amino acids. J gave up 5 bases and V 5 bases, and 10 bases lay outside the gene matches.

This clonotype was counted a few times. The chain is built from TRBV30 and TRBJ1-2; unclear D gene. V lost 2 bases, J lost 4 bases, and 14 bases lay in between. This CDR3 region has 14 residues. Germline values: CDR1 GTSNPN, CDR2 SVGIG (reference sequence). The CDR3 sequence is CAWSPFGRVYGYTF. CDR3 in DNA: TGTGCCTGGAGTCCCTTTGGGCGGGTCTATGGCTACACCTTC.

The rearrangement links TRBV30 to TRBJ2-1, with a weak D call TRBD1 (5 bases). CDR3 length: 13 residues. CDR1 GTSNPN and CDR2 SVGIG come from the germline V gene (reference sequence). V was shortened by 2 bases and J by 15 bases, with 20 bases between the two germline ends. The chain's CDR3 is CAWSPLGATAPFF. For the CDR3, the DNA is TGTGCCTGGAGTCCCCTAGGGGCTACCGCTCCGTTCTTC.

This clonotype was seen many times. The CDR3 sequence: CASRVPRGYGYTF. CDR3 coding DNA: TGTGCCAGCAGAGTCCCCAGGGGCTATGGCTACACCTTC. This chain links TRBV28 with TRBJ1-2; maybe TRBD1 (6 bases). Germline V gene lookup returns CDR1 MDHEN and CDR2 SYDVKM. CDR3 length: 13 residues. Trimming took off 6 bases at V and 4 bases at J, with 12 bases between the two ends.

As for this clonotype: This may arise from a read error, as a much more abundant clone is one base away. The final CDR3 position lacks the conserved phenylalanine or tryptophan, pointing to a likely read error. The rearrangement links TRBV27 to TRBJ1-1; TRBD1 might be the D (5 bases). The V end was cut by 2 bases, the J end by 6 bases, with 16 bases between. The V gene's germline CDR1 is MNHEY and CDR2 SMNVEV (reference sequence). This CDR3 has 15 amino acids. CDR3 in DNA: TGTGCCAGCAGTTTAGGGGCCAAGGGGTACCCTGAAGCTTTCTGT. It codes for CASSLGAKGYPEAFC.

This clonotype was counted many times. V gene TRBV3-1 combines with J gene TRBJ1-5; unclear D gene. With 3 bases removed from V and 1 base from J, the gap between germline ends came to 10 bases. The CDR3 spans 15 residues. Germline V gene data show CDR1 as LGHDT and CDR2 as YNNKEL (reference sequence). In nucleotides, the CDR3 is TGTGCCAGCAGCCAGGGGTCAGGCAGCAATCAGCCCCAGCATTTT. Translated, it gives CASSQGSGSNQPQHF.

This clonotype was observed many times. The rearrangement uses TRBV20-1 and TRBJ2-7; no definite D call. CDR3 size: 12 residues. Germline V CDR1 and CDR2: DFQATT, SNEGSKA (reference sequence). The CDR3: CSAFPGTGEQYF. For the CDR3, the DNA is TGCAGCGCCTTTCCGGGTACGGGCGAGCAGTACTTC.

This clonotype was recorded many times. This chain joins TRBV20-1 and TRBJ1-2; D unresolved. The CDR3 contains 12 residues. Trimming pared 6 bases from V and 4 bases from J, leaving 12 bases between. CDR1 is DFQATT, CDR2 SNEGSKA, per germline (reference sequence). The CDR3 protein is CSATGAPYGYTF. As DNA, the CDR3 is TGCAGTGCAACTGGCGCCCCCTATGGCTACACCTTC.

This clonotype appeared many times. The chain has TRBV12-3 or TRBV12-4 and TRBJ2-2, with no clear D. Trimming pared 8 bases from V and 3 bases from J, leaving 10 bases between. The CDR3 is made up of 13 amino acids. The DNA of the CDR3 is TGTGCCAGCGGCCATGGAGACACCGGGGAGCTGTTTTTT. This sequence encodes CASGHGDTGELFF.